Below, 9 T cell receptor beta chains from the same sample are listed, as sequenced in a study of radiation and T cells in renal cell carcinoma. Described time point: blood 4 weeks post-SBRT, at nephrectomy. Treatment given: 15 Gy SBRT to primary tumor, nephrectomy 4 weeks later. Here immunoSEQ multiplex PCR was the method, and the copy in TCRdb shows in-frame clones only, minus some. The sample contains roughly 170,000 clones, less than 90% of which appear only once. The sequencing here drew on blood, taken from a patient whose treatment included radiotherapy and nephrectomy. The receptor set was obtained from a woman aged 45-65 years with renal cell carcinoma.

The rearrangement uses TRBV12-5 and TRBJ2-1; TRBD1 agrees at 8 bases. The germline gives CDR1 LGHNT, CDR2 FRNRAP. V was pared by 7 bases and J by 4 bases, with 6 bases of the junction left unmatched. The CDR3 runs 14 residues. In nucleotides, the CDR3 is TGTGCTAGTGTACCGGGACAGGCGTACAATGAGCAGTTCTTC. Its protein is CASVPGQAYNEQFF.

The rearrangement links TRBV30 to TRBJ1-2, with D unclear. Germline V gene lookup returns CDR1 GTSNPN and CDR2 SVGIG (reference sequence). The CDR3 runs 10 residues. Trimming took off 6 bases at V and 8 bases at J, with 10 bases between the two ends. CDR3 residues: CACSVRGYTF. The CDR3 coding sequence is TGTGCCTGCAGCGTAAGGGGCTACACCTTC.

The chain recombines TRBV5-6 with TRBJ1-2; a possible D gene is TRBD1 (5 bases). This CDR3 spans 12 amino acids. V was pared by 0 bases and J by 10 bases, with 10 bases between. Germline CDR1 reads SGHDT; CDR2 reads YYEEEE. The CDR3 region is CASSLAWGNYTF. CDR3 nucleotide sequence: TGTGCCAGCAGCTTGGCCTGGGGGAACTACACCTTC.

The V and J genes are TRBV5-4 and TRBJ2-5; D remains unclear. Per germline, CDR1 SGHNT and CDR2 YYREEE (reference sequence). The CDR3 extends over 14 amino acids. The V end was cut by 1 base, the J end by 2 bases, with 9 bases between. CDR3 coding DNA: TGTGCCAGCAGCTTGCGCACGGAACAAGAGACCCAGTACTTC. As protein: CASSLRTEQETQYF.

V is TRBV18 and J is TRBJ2-7; either TRBD1 or TRBD2 may supply D (5 bases each). Trimming left V 3 bases short and J 3 bases short, with 15 bases between. The CDR3 runs 15 residues. Germline V gene data show CDR1 as KGHSH and CDR2 as LQKENI. The CDR3 nucleotides read TGTGCCAGCTCACCTATCCAGACAGAGGGCTACGAGCAGTACTTC. It is translated as CASSPIQTEGYEQYF.

Here the CDR3 reads CASSPERDTEAFF. The DNA of the CDR3 is TGTGCCAGCAGTCCAGAGCGAGACACTGAAGCTTTCTTT. The rearrangement uses TRBV7-2 and TRBJ1-1, with D unclear. V lost 6 bases and J lost 3, with 11 bases in between. Germline V lookup: CDR1 SGHTA, CDR2 FQGNSA. This CDR3 region has 13 residues.

This clone appeared a few times. The CDR3 DNA is TGTGCTAGTGGTTTGGGAGGGATACGCGAGCAGTACTTC. It yields the protein CASGLGGIREQYF. The rearrangement joins TRBV12-5 to TRBJ2-7; the D gene is possibly TRBD2 (5 bases). Trimming removed 1 base at V and 6 bases at J, with 10 bases between. This CDR3 has 13 amino acids. The germline V gene has CDR1 LGHNT and CDR2 FRNRAP.

J is TRBJ1-4 and V is TRBV4-1; 8 positions agree with TRBD1. V gave up 3 bases and J gave up 11 bases; unmatched junction bases: 8. The V gene's germline CDR1 is MGHRA and CDR2 YSYEKL. This CDR3 has 14 residues. For the CDR3, the DNA is TGCGCCAGCAGCCACGACGGACAGGGCGTGAAACTGTTTTTT. Its protein is CASSHDGQGVKLFF.

The V call is TRBV15, the J call TRBJ1-4; 9 bases agree with TRBD1. The CDR3 loop spans 17 amino acids. The ends lost 0 bases at V and 8 bases at J; junction bases unmatched: 10. Looked up from germline, CDR1 is LNHNV and CDR2 is YYDKDF (reference sequence). The DNA for the CDR3 is TGTGCCACCAGCAGAGATCTAGCACAGGGGGCGGGCGAAAAACTGTTTTTT. Protein: CATSRDLAQGAGEKLFF. The entire variable domain, with the rest obtained from reference TRBV15 and TRBJ1-4, is as follows: DAMVIQNPRYQVTQFGKPVTLSCSQTLNHNVMYWYQQKSSQAPKLLFHYYDKDFNNEADTPDNFQSRRPNTSFCFLDIRSPGLGDTAMYLCATSRDLAQGAGEKLFFGSGTQLSVL.